This TCR beta chain was recorded in a study of beta chain features in type 1 diabetes. Study results and limitations: Type 1 diabetes patients had moderately but significantly shorter TCRB CDR3s in all four CD4+ subsets. Compared to healthy donors, patients appeared to have naive, central memory and Treg TCRB repertoires that were more alike. Fewer insertions but more deletions were seen at VDJ junctions in type 1 diabetes patients.

The authors reverse transcribed all of the isolated RNA, so sequencing captured expressed TCRB transcripts. Average reads for naive, central memory and regulatory T cell samples were about 3.57 million. Assay used: immunoSEQ multiplex PCR; TCRdb lists only in-frame clones, some missing. Of 300,000 to 400,000 clones listed, about a tenth were seen once; the top ten hold 1%. This CDR3 has 14 residues. Deletions cut 8 bases from V and 3 bases from J, with 17 bases between. Germline CDR1 is MDHEN and CDR2 is SYDVKM. Sorting of CD4+ naive, central memory, regulatory and stem cell-like memory cells was performed via CD45RO/CCR7/CD25/CD127/CD95/CD27. In this sample, this clone turned up a few times. Antigen: not known.

The chain combines TRBV28 with TRBJ2-7; a weak D match, TRBD1 (6 bases). The receptor was isolated from a man aged 25-45 years with type 1 diabetes. Specimen: central memory CD4+ T cells from blood. CDR3 sequence: CASGSQGLFYEQYF. Here the CDR3 DNA reads TGTGCCAGCGGAAGTCAGGGGTTGTTCTACGAGCAGTACTTC.